This paragraph reports one TCR beta chain. Its antigen has not been determined. The junction does not match germline at one end; this may be a read error. Libraries came from multiplex PCR. Sequenced on an Illumina HiSeq 2500. Following protocols modified from ARM-PCR, the researchers constructed TCRbeta libraries through three rounds of nested PCR with primers (Table S4). Before sequencing, PCR products of 200-500 bp were cut from the gel and purified using the QIAquick gel extraction kit. The original pipeline was this. Trimmomatic was used to clean the reads, FLASH merged the cleaned reads into complete CDR3 sequences, and MiTCR assigned the sequences to V(D)J germline segments. Clonal diversity was computed as the inverse Simpson's index with VDJtools. Productive reads were defined as in-frame sequences without a premature stop codon. TCRdb took the public reads, trimmed them with fastp at Q25, ran MiXCR for clone calling and kept in-frame beta chains. Rows are combined by CDR3 protein, so each entry shows the most common genes and DNA. In this record, the V and J calls reflect TCRdb's handling and not the investigators' own analysis. The sample records around 210,000 distinct CDR3 sequences, approximately 74% of which are singletons. The ten largest clones take up less than 25% of the sample.

This specimen comes from a study of tumor and adjacent non-tumor tissue in lung cancer (dated by TCRdb to 2016 to 2019). Concerning the study at large: Patients with adenocarcinoma (about twelve), squamous cell carcinoma (2) and small cell lung cancer (1) were included in the cohort. A total of fewer than 150 million productive TCRbeta reads were generated by sequencing, corresponding to an average of roughly 4 million reads per sample. TCRbeta CDR3 sequencing was performed on a few dozen paired specimens, with one tumor sample and one normal lung sample collected per patient. Bulk TCRbeta repertoires were compared between lung tumor tissue and matched distant non-tumor lung tissue obtained from 15 lung cancer patients. Ages among the roughly 15 patients ranged from roughly 30 to 85 years, there were around ten men and 5 women, and disease was at TNM stage I to III.

CDR1 and CDR2 were assigned from the germline V gene as SGHDT and YYEEEE. Its CDR3 holds 13 amino acids, cysteine through phenylalanine. The entry retains the CDR3 DNA only, 39 bases that are in frame from base 1. RNA was isolated from bulk unsorted tissue, and RNA quality was assessed with a NanoDrop ND-1000 and an Agilent 2100. Donors were newly diagnosed lung cancer patients admitted for thoracic surgery in China between August and November 2014, without prior chemotherapy. Patients who had received previous radiotherapy or chemotherapy, or who had another concurrent cancer, were excluded from the study. Pieces of surgical tissue measuring roughly 1-2 cm3 were kept in RNAlater solution and stored at -80 degrees C until use. Results the study describes overall, beyond this receptor: A significantly larger cumulative share of the repertoire was made up by the top 100 clones in normal lung than in tumor tissue. TCR diversity was significantly higher in younger patients, and higher tumor TCR diversity was associated with shorter overall and disease-free survival. The methods do not name the sequencing platform or mention unique molecular identifiers. Peripheral blood was not sequenced, so blood TCRbeta repertoires were not examined in the lung cancer patients of the study. Tumor tissue showed significantly greater TCR diversity (inverse Simpson) than normal lung tissue (approximately 430 vs 150, P = 0.0075, Mann-Whitney U test). The cohort had only about 14 patients, and the authors noted that larger samples and more detailed clinical data are needed.

This sequence originates from a man between 60 and 70 years old with non-small cell lung cancer. Sequenced material: lung tumor tissue. Recombination linked TRBV5-6 to TRBJ1-1, with a weak D call of TRBD1 (5 bases match). CDR3 sequence: CASSHVQETEALF. The sequence in DNA is TGTGCCAGCAGCCACGTACAGGAGACTGAAGCTTTATTT.